A single T cell receptor beta chain is shown here with its context. These data originate in a study of shared clonotypes between healthy human individuals. About the research overall: The people who gave samples were a couple of women and three men aged 18 to 49.

CDR3 length equals 15 residues. The V end lost 1 base, the J end lost 2 bases, and 11 bases lay between the germline ends. Germline V gene sequence: CDR1 LNHNV, CDR2 YYDKDF (reference sequence). Every contributor of samples was a Caucasian grown-up residing in Nashville, Tennessee. Partitioning of CD4+ cells yielded a CD45RA+ naive subset and a CD45RA-negative memory subset. Repertoires were generated with immunoSEQ multiplex PCR, while TCRdb's copy carries only in-frame clones and drops some. The data contain around 1.5 million clones, roughly 98% of them singletons. The TCR sequence derives from a young man in good health. V usage is TRBV15 and J usage is TRBJ1-2; unclear D gene. The specimen was naive CD4+ T cells sorted from blood. Subset: CD45RA+ positively selected. The CDR3 here is CATSRVRPINYGYTF. CDR3 nucleotide sequence: TGTGCCACCAGCAGAGTGCGGCCCATCAACTATGGCTACACCTTC.